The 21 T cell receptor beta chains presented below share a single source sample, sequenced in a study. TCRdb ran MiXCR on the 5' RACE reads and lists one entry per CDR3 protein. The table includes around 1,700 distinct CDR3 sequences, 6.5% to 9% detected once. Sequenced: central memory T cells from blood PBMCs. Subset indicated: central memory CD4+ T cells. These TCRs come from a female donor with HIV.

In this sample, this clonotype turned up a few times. The CDR3 here is CASRPGTGEAFF. The CDR3 DNA reads as TGCGCCAGCAGACCCGGGACCGGTGAAGCTTTCTTT. The gene calls are TRBV5-1 and TRBJ1-1, with D perhaps TRBD1 (5 bases). The CDR3 has 12 residues. Trimming removed 5 bases at V and 7 bases at J, with 12 bases between. The germline V gene has CDR1 SGHRS and CDR2 YFSETQ. Based on the CDR3 plus reference TRBV5-1 and TRBJ1-1, the full variable domain is KAGVTQTPRYLIKTRGQQVTLSCSPISGHRSVSWYQQTPGQGLQFLFEYFSETQRNKGNFPGRFSGRQFSNSRSEMNVSTLELGDSALYLCASRPGTGEAFFGQGTRLTVV.

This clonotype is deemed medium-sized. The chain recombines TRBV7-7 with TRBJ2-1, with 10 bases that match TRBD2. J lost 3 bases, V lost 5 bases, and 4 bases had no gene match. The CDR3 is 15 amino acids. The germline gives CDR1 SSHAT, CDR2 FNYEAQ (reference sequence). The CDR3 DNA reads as TGTGCCAGCAGCCCCGAGCGGGGGGGCTACAATGAGCAGTTCTTC. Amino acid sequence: CASSPERGGYNEQFF.

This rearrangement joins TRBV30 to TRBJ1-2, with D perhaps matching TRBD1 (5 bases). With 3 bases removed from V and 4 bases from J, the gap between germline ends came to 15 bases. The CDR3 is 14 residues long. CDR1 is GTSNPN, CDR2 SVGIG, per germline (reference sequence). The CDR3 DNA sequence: TGTGCCTGGAGGGATACGGGGGGAGCCTATGGCTACACCTTC. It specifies CAWRDTGGAYGYTF.

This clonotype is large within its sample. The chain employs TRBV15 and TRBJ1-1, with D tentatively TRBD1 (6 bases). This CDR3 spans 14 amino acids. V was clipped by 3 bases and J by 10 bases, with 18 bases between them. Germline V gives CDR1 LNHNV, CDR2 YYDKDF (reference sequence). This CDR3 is CATSSRLGARGAFF. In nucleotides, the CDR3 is TGTGCCACCAGCAGCCGATTGGGGGCCCGGGGAGCTTTCTTT. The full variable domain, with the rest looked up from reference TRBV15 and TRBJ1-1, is DAMVIQNPRYQVTQFGKPVTLSCSQTLNHNVMYWYQQKSSQAPKLLFHYYDKDFNNEADTPDNFQSRRPNTSFCFLDIRSPGLGDTAMYLCATSSRLGARGAFFGQGTRLTVV.

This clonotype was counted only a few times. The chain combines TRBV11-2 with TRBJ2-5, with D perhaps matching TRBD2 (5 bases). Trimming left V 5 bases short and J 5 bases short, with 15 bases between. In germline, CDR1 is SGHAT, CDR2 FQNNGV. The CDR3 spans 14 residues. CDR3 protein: CASSPSPGGETQYF. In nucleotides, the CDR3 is TGTGCCAGCAGCCCGTCTCCGGGCGGGGAGACCCAGTACTTC.

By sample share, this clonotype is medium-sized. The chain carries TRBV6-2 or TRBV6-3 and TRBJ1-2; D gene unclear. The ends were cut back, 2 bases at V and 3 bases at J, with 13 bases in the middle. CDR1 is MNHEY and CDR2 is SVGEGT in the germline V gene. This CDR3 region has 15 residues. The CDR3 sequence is CASSYRGGFHYGYTF. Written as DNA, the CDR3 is TGTGCCAGCAGTTACAGAGGAGGGTTTCACTATGGCTACACCTTC.

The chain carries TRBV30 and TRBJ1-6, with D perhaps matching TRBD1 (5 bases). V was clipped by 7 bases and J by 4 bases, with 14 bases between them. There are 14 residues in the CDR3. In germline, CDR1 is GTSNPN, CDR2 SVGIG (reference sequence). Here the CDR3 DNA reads TGTGCCTCCATGGGGACCGCTTATAATTCACCCCTCCACTTT. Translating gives CASMGTAYNSPLHF.

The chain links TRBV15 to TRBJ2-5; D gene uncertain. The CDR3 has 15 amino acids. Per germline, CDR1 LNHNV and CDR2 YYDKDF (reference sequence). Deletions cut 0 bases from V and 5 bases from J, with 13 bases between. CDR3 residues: CATSRDPQAHETQYF. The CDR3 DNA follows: TGTGCCACCAGCAGAGATCCCCAGGCTCATGAGACCCAGTACTTC.

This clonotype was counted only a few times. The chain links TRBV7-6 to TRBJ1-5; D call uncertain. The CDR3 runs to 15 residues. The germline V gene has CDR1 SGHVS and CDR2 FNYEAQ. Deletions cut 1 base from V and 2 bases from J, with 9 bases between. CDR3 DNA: TGTGCCAGCAGCTTAGGGGCAGCTCGCAATCAGCCCCAGCATTTT. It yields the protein CASSLGAARNQPQHF.

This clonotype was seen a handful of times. This chain's CDR3 is CSAPLTISNTEAFF. The CDR3 nucleotides read TGCAGTGCTCCCCTAACCATCTCTAACACTGAAGCTTTCTTT. This rearrangement joins TRBV20-1 to TRBJ1-1; D unresolved. CDR1 and CDR2 (germline): DFQATT, SNEGSKA (reference sequence). V lost 5 bases and J lost 2, with 15 bases in between. The CDR3 spans 14 residues.

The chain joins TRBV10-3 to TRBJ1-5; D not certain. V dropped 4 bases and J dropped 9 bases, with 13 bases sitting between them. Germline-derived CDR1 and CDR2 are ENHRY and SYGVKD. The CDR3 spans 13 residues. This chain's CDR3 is CAISADINAPQHF. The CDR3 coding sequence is TGTGCCATCAGTGCAGACATCAATGCGCCCCAGCATTTT.

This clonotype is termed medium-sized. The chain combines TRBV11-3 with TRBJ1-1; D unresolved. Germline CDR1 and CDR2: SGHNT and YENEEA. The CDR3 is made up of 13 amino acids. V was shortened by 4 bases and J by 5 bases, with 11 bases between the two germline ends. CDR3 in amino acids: CASSWEEGTEAFF. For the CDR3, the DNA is TGTGCCAGCAGCTGGGAAGAGGGAACTGAAGCTTTCTTT. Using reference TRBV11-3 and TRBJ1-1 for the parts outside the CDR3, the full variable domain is EAGVVQSPRYKIIEKKQPVAFWCNPISGHNTLYWYLQNLGQGPELLIRYENEEAVDDSQLPKDRFSAERLKGVDSTLKIQPAELGDSAVYLCASSWEEGTEAFFGQGTRLTVV.

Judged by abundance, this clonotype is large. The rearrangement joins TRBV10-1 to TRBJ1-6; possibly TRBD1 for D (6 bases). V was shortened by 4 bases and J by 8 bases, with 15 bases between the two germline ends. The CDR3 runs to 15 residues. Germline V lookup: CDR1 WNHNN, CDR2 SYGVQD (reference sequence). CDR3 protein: CASSGSQGPDSPLHF. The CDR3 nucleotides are TGCGCCAGCAGTGGAAGCCAGGGGCCGGATTCACCCCTCCACTTT.

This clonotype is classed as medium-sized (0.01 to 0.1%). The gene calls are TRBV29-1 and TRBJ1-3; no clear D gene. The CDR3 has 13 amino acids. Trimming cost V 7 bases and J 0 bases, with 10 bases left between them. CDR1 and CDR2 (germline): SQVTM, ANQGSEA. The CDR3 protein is CSAIENSGNTIYF. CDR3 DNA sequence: TGCAGCGCCATTGAAAACTCTGGAAACACCATATATTTT.

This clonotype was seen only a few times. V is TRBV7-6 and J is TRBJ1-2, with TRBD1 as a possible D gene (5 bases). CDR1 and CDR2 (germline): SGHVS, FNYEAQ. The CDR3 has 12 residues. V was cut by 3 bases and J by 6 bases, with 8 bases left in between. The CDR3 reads CASSFLGDGYTF. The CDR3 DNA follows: TGTGCCAGCAGCTTCCTGGGGGATGGCTACACCTTC.

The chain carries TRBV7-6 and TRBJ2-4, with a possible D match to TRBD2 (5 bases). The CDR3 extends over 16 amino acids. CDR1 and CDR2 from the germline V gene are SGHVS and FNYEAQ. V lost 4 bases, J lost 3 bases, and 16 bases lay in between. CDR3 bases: TGTGCCAGCAGCTCACCGGGGTCCGTTGGCAAAAACATTCAGTACTTC. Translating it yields CASSSPGSVGKNIQYF.

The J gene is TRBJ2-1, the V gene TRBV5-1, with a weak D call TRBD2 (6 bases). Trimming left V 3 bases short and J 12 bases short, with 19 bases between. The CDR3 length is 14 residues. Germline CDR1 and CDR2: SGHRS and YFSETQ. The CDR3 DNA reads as TGCGCCAGCAGCTCGGGACTGGAGAGGGACGGGCAGTTCTTC. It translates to CASSSGLERDGQFF. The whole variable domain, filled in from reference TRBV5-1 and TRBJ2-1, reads KAGVTQTPRYLIKTRGQQVTLSCSPISGHRSVSWYQQTPGQGLQFLFEYFSETQRNKGNFPGRFSGRQFSNSRSEMNVSTLELGDSALYLCASSSGLERDGQFFGPGTRLTVL.

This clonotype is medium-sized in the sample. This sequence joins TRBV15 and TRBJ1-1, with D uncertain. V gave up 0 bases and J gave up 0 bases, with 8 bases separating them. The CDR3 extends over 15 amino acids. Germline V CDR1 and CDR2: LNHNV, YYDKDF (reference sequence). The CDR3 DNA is TGTGCCACCAGCAGAGAGAGAGCTTTGAACACTGAAGCTTTCTTT. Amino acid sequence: CATSRERALNTEAFF.

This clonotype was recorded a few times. Here the CDR3 DNA reads TGCGCCAGCAGCTTGGCAATGACGATTGGTCCCTACAATGAGCAGTTCTTC. Translated: CASSLAMTIGPYNEQFF. The gene calls are TRBV5-1 and TRBJ2-1; D ambiguous. Per germline, CDR1 SGHRS and CDR2 YFSETQ. V shed 0 bases and J shed 2 bases, with 15 bases lying between them. The CDR3 has 17 amino acids.

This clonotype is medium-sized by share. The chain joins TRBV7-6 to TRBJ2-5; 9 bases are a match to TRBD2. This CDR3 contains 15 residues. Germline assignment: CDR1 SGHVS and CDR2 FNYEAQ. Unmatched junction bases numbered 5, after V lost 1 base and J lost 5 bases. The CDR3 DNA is TGTGCCAGCAGCTTAGATCTAGCGGGGACGGAGACCCAGTACTTC. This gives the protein CASSLDLAGTETQYF.

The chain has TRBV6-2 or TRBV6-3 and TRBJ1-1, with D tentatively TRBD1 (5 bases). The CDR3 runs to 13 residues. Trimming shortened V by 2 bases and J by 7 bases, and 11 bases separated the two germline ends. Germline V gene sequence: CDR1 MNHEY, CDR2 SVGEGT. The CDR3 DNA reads TGTGCCAGCAGTTACAGGGGTCAGTTTGAAGCTTTCTTT. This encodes CASSYRGQFEAFF.